This TCR beta chain stems from a study of CD8+ T cells in alopecia areata. This clone came up a few times. The junction had 9 bases not matched to a gene; V was cut back by 1 base and J by 6 bases. From germline, CDR1 is SQVTM and CDR2 ANQGSEA. CDR3 length equals 16 residues. As the sequencing template, cDNA was produced by extracting RNA and reverse transcribing it. Assay used: immunoSEQ multiplex PCR; TCRdb lists only in-frame clones, some missing. The sample comprises 170,000 or so clones, 50% to 70% of which are singletons, and around 15% rests with the top ten. The chain has TRBV29-1 and TRBJ2-1; 10 bases match TRBD2. The sequencing used CD4+ T cells sorted from blood, collected at week 0. This TCR derives from a human donor with alopecia areata. Written as DNA, the CDR3 is TGCAGCGTTGAAGGGGTCTTGGGACTAGCGCCCAATGAGCAGTTCTTC. Translation: CSVEGVLGLAPNEQFF.